This T cell receptor (beta chain) derives from a study of OX40 agonist ivuxolimab in advanced cancers. Trimming stripped 4 bases from V and 1 base from J, with 10 bases between. Germline V lookup: CDR1 SGHTS, CDR2 YDEGEE. The length of the CDR3 is 14 residues. Sequencing used immunoSEQ multiplex PCR; TCRdb keeps in-frame clones, though not all of them. In the table there are fewer than 100,000 clones, around nine tenths of which are singletons. The clonotype originates from an adult with an advanced solid tumor such as melanoma, head and neck, liver or kidney cancer. The sequencing used CD4+ or CD8+ T cells sorted from blood, collected in a trial of the OX40 agonist ivuxolimab. This chain joins TRBV5-8 and TRBJ2-3; tentative D call: TRBD1 (6 bases). DNA for the CDR3: TGTGCCAGCAGCCGTCGGACAGGCACAGATACGCAGTATTTT. This encodes CASSRRTGTDTQYF.